The clone carrying this T cell receptor (beta chain) was found many times. These data belong to a study of T-cell reconstitution after alpha-beta-depleted transplantation in children. Molecular barcoding with unique molecular identifiers was used for the TCRbeta library. TCRdb recomputed calls from the PCR reads with MiXCR, one row per CDR3 protein. This sample yields 200,000 or so distinct CDR3 sequences, of which approximately 6.3% are seen a single time; about 6% belongs to the top ten. Germline assignment: CDR1 SGHTA and CDR2 FQGNSA. There are 12 residues in the CDR3. The junction had 7 bases not matched to a gene; V was cut back by 8 bases and J by 6 bases.

This specimen was PBMCs, taken before TCRalphabeta/CD19-depleted stem cell transplant. This TCR was sampled from a boy aged 2 to 10 with acute lymphoblastic leukemia, due to receive a stem cell transplant. The genes are TRBV7-2 and TRBJ2-7, with 7 nucleotides matching TRBD2. For the CDR3, the DNA is TGTGCCAGCCTCGAGGGCGGGGGCGAGCAGTACTTC. Translation: CASLEGGGEQYF.